These 4 T cell receptor beta chains came from one sample sequenced in a study of blood T cell repertoires in COVID-19. Some clones are missing from TCRdb's copy, which holds only in-frame ones; the method was immunoSEQ multiplex PCR. The table lists about 280,000 clones, 85% to 95% of them singletons. The sequenced sample was PBMCs or T cells enriched from blood (not recorded which). These TCRs come from a man between 35 and 55 years old who had been exposed to COVID-19.

J is TRBJ1-2 and V is TRBV4-1, with TRBD1 as a possible D gene (6 bases). Germline values: CDR1 MGHRA, CDR2 YSYEKL. The CDR3 covers 16 residues. V dropped 0 bases and J dropped 8 bases, with 19 bases sitting between them. The CDR3 sequence is CASSQDTVRGGFGYTF. The CDR3 DNA reads TGCGCCAGCAGCCAAGATACAGTTAGGGGGGGTTTCGGCTACACCTTC.

This chain connects TRBV5-1 to TRBJ1-3, with D possibly being TRBD1 (5 bases). CDR1 is SGHRS, CDR2 YFSETQ, per germline. The CDR3 covers 16 residues. V lost 3 bases and J lost 9, with 22 bases in between. The CDR3 is CASSSDGTSAGGTIYF. The CDR3 DNA reads as TGCGCCAGCAGCTCTGACGGGACCTCCGCGGGAGGCACCATATATTTT. The whole variable domain, remainder taken from reference TRBV5-1 and TRBJ1-3, is KAGVTQTPRYLIKTRGQQVTLSCSPISGHRSVSWYQQTPGQGLQFLFEYFSETQRNKGNFPGRFSGRQFSNSRSEMNVSTLELGDSALYLCASSSDGTSAGGTIYFGEGSWLTVV.

The chain uses TRBV4-1 and TRBJ2-5, with D perhaps TRBD1 (5 bases). Between the trimmed V and J ends, which lost 4 bases and 4 bases, there was a span of 19 bases. The germline gives CDR1 MGHRA, CDR2 YSYEKL. The CDR3 consists of 16 residues. The CDR3 protein is CASSPQLSQGRETQYF. The CDR3 nucleotides are TGCGCCAGCAGCCCCCAACTGTCCCAGGGTCGAGAGACCCAGTACTTC.

The chain has TRBV28 and TRBJ2-7; 10 bases match TRBD2. The CDR3 has 13 amino acids. Germline lookup yields CDR1 MDHEN and CDR2 SYDVKM. Trimming took 8 bases from V and 4 from J; bases not matched to a gene: 5. CDR3 sequence (DNA): TGTGCCAGCCAGCGGGAGGGCCGTTACGAGCAGTACTTC. Its protein is CASQREGRYEQYF.